A selection of T cell receptor beta chains follows, all from one sample in a study of neoadjuvant anti-PD-1 for oral cavity cancer. Sequencing was performed with immunoSEQ multiplex PCR; in TCRdb, only in-frame clones are kept and a portion is missing. The data contain some 29,000 clones, around four fifths of them singletons. Sample: PBMCs, taken after nivolumab (anti-PD-1) treatment. These receptors were obtained from a person between 40 and 85 years old with oral cavity squamous cell carcinoma. The CDR3 runs from the conserved cysteine through the conserved F or W. D genes are given only for firm matches. The size field is filled for only some rows; it gives once, few, many or a size class.

D,J,V,size,CDR3,DNA
-,TRBJ2-3,TRBV6-4,once,CASSKGGRDTQYF,TGTGCCAGCAGTAAGGGGGGGAGAGATACGCAGTATTTT
-,TRBJ2-7,TRBV28,once,CASSVPLGSASEQYF,TGTGCCAGCAGCGTGCCTTTGGGGTCTGCGAGCGAGCAGTACTTC
-,TRBJ1-2,TRBV6-5,-,CASSPYTTAFYGYTF,TGTGCCAGCAGCCCTTATACGACAGCCTTCTATGGCTACACCTTC
-,TRBJ1-1,TRBV5-1,-,CASHVRPNTEAFF,TGCGCCAGTCATGTTCGACCCAACACTGAAGCTTTCTTT
TRBD1,TRBJ1-5,TRBV7-2,few,CASSSRGERQPQHF,TGTGCCAGCAGCTCCAGGGGGGAGCGTCAGCCCCAGCATTTT
-,TRBJ2-6,TRBV7-9,-,CASSPGRPGANVLTF,TGTGCCAGCAGCCCTGGACGCCCTGGGGCCAACGTCCTGACTTTC
-,TRBJ2-3,TRBV4-2,-,CASSQDRLGGGSTDTQYF,TGTGCCAGCAGCCAAGATAGGTTAGGGGGGGGTAGCACAGATACGCAGTATTTT
-,TRBJ2-5,TRBV5-5,few,CAGAWGGETQYF,TGTGCGGGCGCCTGGGGAGGCGAGACCCAGTACTTC
-,TRBJ1-1,TRBV7-8,-,CASSLVLVGEAFF,TGTGCCAGCAGCTTAGTGTTAGTTGGAGAAGCTTTCTTT
-,TRBJ1-5,TRBV7-8,-,CASSLMGSGYSNQPQHF,TGTGCCAGCAGCTTAATGGGCAGCGGATATAGCAATCAGCCCCAGCATTTT
TRBD1,TRBJ1-4,TRBV6-5,-,CASGTGRKEKLFF,TGTGCCAGCGGGACAGGGCGGAAGGAAAAACTGTTTTTT
-,TRBJ2-1,TRBV4-3,large,CASSQSSAGGYNEQFF,TGCGCCAGCAGCCAGTCCTCAGCGGGCGGCTACAATGAGCAGTTCTTC
TRBD1,TRBJ2-3,TRBV25-1,-,CASSELLRTGRQYF,TGTGCCAGCAGTGAGCTACTGAGGACAGGGCGGCAGTATTTT
-,TRBJ2-7,TRBV21-1,few,CASLLGSAEQYF,TGTGCCAGCTTGCTAGGTTCAGCCGAGCAGTACTTC
-,TRBJ2-7,TRBV6-4,-,CASSSHRGKGQYF,TGTGCCAGCTCCTCCCACCGGGGGAAGGGGCAGTACTTC
TRBD1,TRBJ2-7,TRBV27,-,CASSLSPGQGLYEQYF,TGTGCCAGCAGTTTATCTCCGGGACAGGGGCTGTACGAGCAGTACTTC
-,TRBJ1-3,TRBV7-2,once,CASSLEVSVGNTIYF,TGTGCCAGCAGCTTAGAGGTATCGGTCGGAAACACCATATATTTT
-,TRBJ1-5,TRBV6-5,-,CASSSDTSNQPQHF,TGTGCCAGCAGTTCCGACACCTCCAATCAGCCCCAGCATTTT
-,TRBJ1-2,TRBV29-1,once,CSVEEGGWGYGYTF,TGCAGCGTTGAAGAGGGGGGCTGGGGTTATGGCTACACCTTC
-,TRBJ2-1,TRBV19,-,CASSIGNRAGNEQFF,TGTGCCAGTAGTATAGGGAACAGGGCGGGGAATGAGCAGTTCTTC
-,TRBJ1-1,TRBV2,-,CASSGGVTEAFF,TGTGCCAGCAGTGGAGGGGTCACTGAAGCTTTCTTT
-,TRBJ1-5,TRBV7-2,-,CASSLGTGGINQPQHF,TGTGCCAGCAGCTTAGGAACTGGGGGGATCAATCAGCCCCAGCATTTT
TRBD2,TRBJ2-1,TRBV2,-,CASSQLAGGLDEQFF,TGTGCCAGCAGTCAGCTGGCGGGGGGGCTTGATGAGCAGTTCTTC
TRBD1,TRBJ2-5,TRBV18,-,CASSPSTGGAGETQYF,TGTGCCAGCTCACCCTCGACAGGGGGCGCAGGGGAGACCCAGTACTTC
-,TRBJ1-5,TRBV19,-,CASSPANFQPQHF,TGTGCCAGTAGCCCGGCGAATTTTCAGCCCCAGCATTTT
TRBD1,TRBJ1-2,TRBV2,-,CARRDSLNYGYTF,TGTGCCAGGAGGGACAGCCTTAACTATGGCTACACCTTC
TRBD1,TRBJ1-2,TRBV4-3,-,CASSQESFGQGHYGYTF,TGCGCCAGCAGCCAAGAAAGCTTCGGACAGGGCCACTATGGCTACACCTTC
-,TRBJ2-1,TRBV11-2,-,CASSLAGTNNEQFF,TGTGCCAGCAGCTTAGCCGGGACAAACAATGAGCAGTTCTTC
-,TRBJ1-5,TRBV15,-,CATSRLVNQPQHF,TGTGCCACCAGCAGACTTGTGAATCAGCCCCAGCATTTT
-,TRBJ1-2,TRBV10-3,once,CATSTGNNYGYTF,TGTGCCACCTCCACAGGGAATAACTATGGCTACACCTTC
TRBD1,TRBJ1-1,TRBV5-1,-,CASSLPQGVGTEAFF,TGCGCCAGCAGCTTACCCCAGGGGGTTGGCACTGAAGCTTTCTTT
-,TRBJ1-2,TRBV2,once,CASGTGHNYGYTF,TGTGCCAGCGGGACGGGACACAACTATGGCTACACCTTC
-,TRBJ2-1,TRBV4-1,-,CASSQVLDRDEQFF,TGCGCCAGCAGCCAAGTGTTGGACAGAGATGAGCAGTTCTTC
-,TRBJ1-3,TRBV25-1,few,CASSEGAEGRRNTIYF,TGTGCCAGCAGTGAAGGGGCGGAGGGTCGTAGAAACACCATATATTTT
TRBD1,TRBJ2-2,TRBV7-2,-,CASSLQGVKNTGELFF,TGTGCCAGCAGCTTACAGGGGGTCAAGAACACCGGGGAGCTGTTTTTT
-,TRBJ1-1,TRBV7-6,-,CASSLTLRSTEAFF,TGTGCCAGCAGCTTAACACTCAGATCCACTGAAGCTTTCTTT
TRBD2,TRBJ2-5,TRBV30,-,CAWSPYSGETQYF,TGTGCCTGGAGTCCCTATAGCGGGGAGACCCAGTACTTC
TRBD1,TRBJ1-4,TRBV15,-,CATSRYSGTANEKLFF,TGTGCCACCAGCAGATACTCCGGGACAGCTAATGAAAAACTGTTTTTT
-,TRBJ1-4,TRBV29-1,-,CSVEESGEVDEKLFF,TGCAGCGTTGAAGAATCTGGGGAGGTGGATGAAAAACTGTTTTTT
-,TRBJ2-3,TRBV7-9,-,CASSLKGRYTDTQYF,TGTGCCAGCAGCTTAAAGGGACGATACACAGATACGCAGTATTTT
-,TRBJ1-2,TRBV14,-,CASSQDWIRDGAYGYTF,TGTGCCAGCAGCCAAGACTGGATCCGGGACGGAGCCTATGGCTACACCTTC
TRBD1,TRBJ1-5,TRBV19,-,CASSGTGGNQPQHF,TGTGCCAGTAGTGGGACAGGGGGCAATCAGCCCCAGCATTTT
-,TRBJ2-5,TRBV19,-,CASSSLGQETQYF,TGTGCCAGTAGTTCCCTGGGCCAAGAGACCCAGTACTTC
-,TRBJ1-1,TRBV6-6,once,CASSYSKRAETEAFF,TGTGCCAGCAGTTACTCTAAAAGGGCCGAAACTGAAGCTTTCTTT
-,TRBJ2-6,TRBV6-1,-,CASAPTRANNVLTF,TGTGCCAGCGCCCCGACCCGGGCCAACAACGTCCTGACTTTC
-,TRBJ2-1,TRBV30,-,CAWTLGVSIGNEQFF,TGTGCCTGGACTCTAGGGGTATCGATAGGGAACGAGCAGTTCTTC
TRBD1,TRBJ2-1,TRBV13,-,CASSRGPANEQFF,TGTGCCAGCAGCAGGGGGCCCGCCAATGAGCAGTTCTTC
-,TRBJ2-5,TRBV20-1,-,CSGANKETQYF,TGCAGTGGGGCGAATAAAGAGACCCAGTACTTC
-,TRBJ1-2,TRBV27,few,CASSFVGASDSFGYTF,TGTGCCAGCAGTTTTGTGGGGGCGTCAGATTCATTTGGCTACACCTTC
-,TRBJ2-1,TRBV19,-,CASSIVRGEQFF,TGTGCCAGTAGTATAGTCAGAGGTGAGCAGTTCTTC
TRBD1,TRBJ2-7,TRBV9,-,CASSVAGTAIYEQYF,TGTGCCAGCAGCGTAGCAGGGACAGCCATCTACGAGCAGTACTTC
TRBD1,TRBJ1-2,TRBV7-2,-,CASSALRDRGNYGYTF,TGTGCCAGCAGCGCCCTCCGGGACAGGGGGAACTATGGCTACACCTTC
-,TRBJ2-2,TRBV19,-,CASSFLDTGELFF,TGTGCCAGCTCATTCTTAGACACCGGGGAGCTGTTTTTT
-,TRBJ1-6,TRBV7-3,-,CASSPRRVGRWNSPLHF,TGTGCCAGCAGCCCAAGGCGGGTAGGGAGGTGGAATTCACCCCTCCACTTT
-,TRBJ1-2,TRBV4-2,-,CASSQEPDSNYGYTF,TGTGCCAGCAGCCAAGAGCCCGATTCTAACTATGGCTACACCTTC
TRBD2,TRBJ2-4,TRBV11-2,-,CASSPRAGDGNIQYF,TGTGCCAGCAGCCCTCGTGCGGGGGACGGAAACATTCAGTACTTC
-,TRBJ1-2,TRBV28,-,CASCIAGRASYGYTF,TGTGCCAGCTGCATAGCGGGCAGGGCCTCCTATGGCTACACCTTC
TRBD1,TRBJ1-1,TRBV5-6,-,CASSRRDRAAAFF,TGTGCCAGCAGCAGGAGGGACAGGGCAGCAGCTTTCTTT
TRBD2,TRBJ2-7,TRBV11-3,-,CASSPGGNSYEQYF,TGTGCCAGCAGCCCCGGGGGGAACAGCTACGAGCAGTACTTC